A selection of T cell receptor beta chains follows, all from one sample in a study of blood T cell repertoires in COVID-19. The assay was immunoSEQ multiplex PCR, and TCRdb's table has in-frame clones only and misses some. The sample comprises roughly 240,000 clones, around 87% of which are singletons, and 3% rests with the top ten. Specimen: peripheral blood. The receptors originated from a woman aged 30 to 39 who had recovered from COVID-19. The CDR3 runs from the conserved cysteine through the conserved F or W. Each record gives: V gene, J gene, clone size, D gene, CDR3 protein, CDR3 DNA. The D gene is left open where the match is weak. Some rows mark clone size as missing; the rest say once, few, many or name a class of expanded clone.

v_call: TRBV18; j_call: TRBJ2-2; clone_size: .; d_call: .; cdr3_aa: CASSPPTAPYEELFF; cdr3_nt: TGTGCCAGCTCACCTCCGACAGCCCCTTATGAGGAGCTGTTTTTT
v_call: TRBV10-1; j_call: TRBJ1-1; clone_size: .; d_call: TRBD1; cdr3_aa: CASHTGALNTEAFF; cdr3_nt: TGCGCCAGCCATACAGGGGCGCTGAACACTGAAGCTTTCTTT
v_call: TRBV2; j_call: TRBJ2-2; clone_size: .; d_call: TRBD1; cdr3_aa: CASRQGAAGELFF; cdr3_nt: TGTGCCAGCAGGCAGGGGGCGGCCGGGGAGCTGTTTTTT
v_call: TRBV7-9; j_call: TRBJ2-7; clone_size: .; d_call: .; cdr3_aa: CASSLGAGGGAYEQYF; cdr3_nt: TGTGCCAGCAGCTTAGGGGCTGGCGGGGGCGCTTACGAGCAGTACTTC
v_call: TRBV7-2; j_call: TRBJ2-5; clone_size: .; d_call: TRBD2; cdr3_aa: CASSLVAGNQETQYF; cdr3_nt: TGTGCCAGCAGCTTAGTAGCGGGGAACCAAGAGACCCAGTACTTC
v_call: TRBV19; j_call: TRBJ1-1; clone_size: .; d_call: .; cdr3_aa: CASSPPPLQGGTEAFF; cdr3_nt: TGTGCCAGTAGTCCCCCCCCGCTACAGGGTGGTACTGAAGCTTTCTTT
v_call: TRBV19; j_call: TRBJ1-1; clone_size: .; d_call: .; cdr3_aa: CASRLTGGLNTEAFF; cdr3_nt: TGTGCCAGTAGGTTGACAGGCGGACTGAACACTGAAGCTTTCTTT
v_call: TRBV14; j_call: TRBJ2-2; clone_size: .; d_call: .; cdr3_aa: CASSQEWGAGELFF; cdr3_nt: TGTGCCAGCAGCCAAGAGTGGGGAGCCGGGGAGCTGTTTTTT
v_call: TRBV6-6; j_call: TRBJ2-2; clone_size: .; d_call: TRBD1; cdr3_aa: CASSLNTPGQVDLRELFF; cdr3_nt: TGTGCCAGCAGTCTTAACACACCGGGACAGGTCGATCTTAGGGAGCTGTTTTTT
v_call: TRBV29-1; j_call: TRBJ2-3; clone_size: .; d_call: TRBD1; cdr3_aa: CSVGVTGLKTDTQYF; cdr3_nt: TGCAGCGTTGGGGTGACAGGGTTGAAGACAGATACGCAGTATTTT
v_call: TRBV30; j_call: TRBJ2-7; clone_size: .; d_call: TRBD1; cdr3_aa: CAWSGDRDYEQYF; cdr3_nt: TGTGCCTGGAGTGGTGACAGGGACTACGAGCAGTACTTC
v_call: TRBV7-8; j_call: TRBJ2-7; clone_size: .; d_call: TRBD2; cdr3_aa: CASAGGLAYEQYF; cdr3_nt: TGTGCCAGCGCCGGGGGACTAGCCTACGAGCAGTACTTC
v_call: TRBV5-1; j_call: TRBJ1-2; clone_size: once; d_call: TRBD1; cdr3_aa: CASSLAPQGADYGYTF; cdr3_nt: TGCGCCAGCAGCTTGGCGCCACAGGGGGCTGACTATGGCTACACCTTC
v_call: TRBV6-5; j_call: TRBJ1-2; clone_size: .; d_call: .; cdr3_aa: CASSYSGGARSYGYTF; cdr3_nt: TGTGCCAGCAGTTACTCCGGGGGGGCGCGGTCCTATGGCTACACCTTC
v_call: TRBV5-5; j_call: TRBJ2-3; clone_size: .; d_call: .; cdr3_aa: CASSSYSSTDTQYF; cdr3_nt: TGTGCCAGCAGCTCATACTCTAGCACAGATACGCAGTATTTT
v_call: TRBV5-1; j_call: TRBJ2-3; clone_size: .; d_call: .; cdr3_aa: CASSFMADTQYF; cdr3_nt: TGCGCCAGCAGCTTCATGGCTGATACGCAGTATTTT
v_call: TRBV6-2/TRBV6-3; j_call: TRBJ2-5; clone_size: .; d_call: .; cdr3_aa: CASSYSLGDIQETQYF; cdr3_nt: TGTGCCAGCAGTTACTCTTTGGGGGACATCCAAGAGACCCAGTACTTC
v_call: TRBV7-3; j_call: TRBJ2-2; clone_size: few; d_call: .; cdr3_aa: CASSLGSTGELFF; cdr3_nt: TGTGCCAGCAGCTTAGGGAGCACCGGGGAGCTGTTTTTT
v_call: TRBV6-2/TRBV6-3; j_call: TRBJ2-7; clone_size: .; d_call: .; cdr3_aa: CASSYDREGSYEQYF; cdr3_nt: TGTGCCAGCAGTTACGACCGGGAAGGAAGCTACGAGCAGTACTTC
v_call: TRBV5-1; j_call: TRBJ2-3; clone_size: few; d_call: TRBD1; cdr3_aa: CASSPQGGTDTQYF; cdr3_nt: TGCGCCAGCAGCCCACAGGGGGGCACAGATACGCAGTATTTT
v_call: TRBV6-5; j_call: TRBJ1-6; clone_size: .; d_call: .; cdr3_aa: CASSDGVYNSPLHF; cdr3_nt: TGTGCCAGCAGCGACGGGGTCTATAATTCACCCCTCCACTTT
v_call: TRBV3-1/TRBV3-2; j_call: TRBJ2-7; clone_size: .; d_call: TRBD2; cdr3_aa: CASSQDRGAGVIHEQYF; cdr3_nt: TGTGCCAGCAGCCAAGATCGGGGAGCGGGGGTAATCCACGAGCAGTACTTC
v_call: TRBV7-9; j_call: TRBJ1-1; clone_size: .; d_call: TRBD1; cdr3_aa: CASSLSGTGNTEAFF; cdr3_nt: TGTGCCAGCAGCTTATCCGGGACAGGGAACACTGAAGCTTTCTTT
v_call: TRBV25-1; j_call: TRBJ2-3; clone_size: .; d_call: TRBD1; cdr3_aa: CASNQGADTQYF; cdr3_nt: TGTGCCAGCAATCAGGGGGCAGATACGCAGTATTTT
v_call: TRBV5-4; j_call: TRBJ2-5; clone_size: .; d_call: .; cdr3_aa: CASSPKGGRQLQETQYF; cdr3_nt: TGTGCCAGCAGCCCCAAAGGAGGGCGTCAGCTCCAAGAGACCCAGTACTTC
v_call: TRBV30; j_call: TRBJ1-2; clone_size: .; d_call: .; cdr3_aa: CAWSLNSLNPIYGYTF; cdr3_nt: TGTGCCTGGAGTTTAAACAGTCTCAACCCCATATATGGCTACACCTTC
v_call: TRBV5-6; j_call: TRBJ2-1; clone_size: .; d_call: TRBD2; cdr3_aa: CASSWTSGGAIYNEQFF; cdr3_nt: TGTGCCAGCAGCTGGACTAGCGGGGGGGCAATCTACAATGAGCAGTTCTTC
v_call: TRBV29-1; j_call: TRBJ2-2; clone_size: .; d_call: .; cdr3_aa: CSVEGQNTGELFF; cdr3_nt: TGCAGCGTTGAAGGACAGAACACCGGGGAGCTGTTTTTT
v_call: TRBV7-9; j_call: TRBJ2-2; clone_size: .; d_call: .; cdr3_aa: CASSPGELFF; cdr3_nt: TGTGCCAGCAGCCCAGGGGAGCTGTTTTTT
v_call: TRBV5-1; j_call: TRBJ2-3; clone_size: once; d_call: .; cdr3_aa: CASRGLGDTQYF; cdr3_nt: TGCGCCAGCAGGGGGCTTGGGGATACGCAGTATTTT
v_call: TRBV6-6; j_call: TRBJ2-7; clone_size: .; d_call: TRBD1; cdr3_aa: CASGRTGEQYF; cdr3_nt: TGTGCCAGCGGACGGACAGGTGAGCAGTACTTC
v_call: TRBV9; j_call: TRBJ2-2; clone_size: .; d_call: TRBD1; cdr3_aa: CASSAGQGTTGELFF; cdr3_nt: TGTGCCAGCAGCGCGGGACAGGGTACAACCGGGGAGCTGTTTTTT
v_call: TRBV2; j_call: TRBJ1-1; clone_size: .; d_call: TRBD1; cdr3_aa: CASSGGQGRTEAFF; cdr3_nt: TGTGCCAGCAGTGGAGGACAGGGTAGGACTGAAGCTTTCTTT
v_call: TRBV9; j_call: TRBJ2-5; clone_size: .; d_call: TRBD2; cdr3_aa: CASNPGGFQGTQYF; cdr3_nt: TGTGCCAGCAACCCCGGGGGGTTCCAAGGGACCCAGTACTTC
v_call: TRBV14; j_call: TRBJ2-3; clone_size: .; d_call: TRBD2; cdr3_aa: CASSQPRGGVSTDTQYF; cdr3_nt: TGTGCCAGCAGCCAACCGAGGGGAGGGGTGAGCACAGATACGCAGTATTTT
v_call: TRBV13; j_call: TRBJ2-1; clone_size: .; d_call: TRBD1; cdr3_aa: CASRPDRGYYNEQFF; cdr3_nt: TGTGCCAGCAGACCGGACAGGGGGTACTACAATGAGCAGTTCTTC
v_call: TRBV4-1; j_call: TRBJ2-7; clone_size: .; d_call: .; cdr3_aa: CASSQPTGYPYEQYF; cdr3_nt: TGCGCCAGCAGCCAACCTACAGGGTACCCCTACGAGCAGTACTTC
v_call: TRBV5-4; j_call: TRBJ1-2; clone_size: .; d_call: TRBD1; cdr3_aa: CASSSAGDRVGYGYTF; cdr3_nt: TGTGCCAGCAGCAGCGCCGGGGACAGGGTCGGCTATGGCTACACCTTC
v_call: TRBV29-1; j_call: TRBJ2-1; clone_size: .; d_call: TRBD2; cdr3_aa: CSVGRAKNEQFF; cdr3_nt: TGCAGCGTCGGGAGGGCGAAAAATGAGCAGTTCTTC
v_call: TRBV6-2/TRBV6-3; j_call: TRBJ2-6; clone_size: .; d_call: .; cdr3_aa: CASSYSKEVETGANVLTF; cdr3_nt: TGTGCCAGCAGTTACTCGAAGGAGGTAGAAACTGGGGCCAACGTCCTGACTTTC
v_call: TRBV11-2; j_call: TRBJ2-7; clone_size: .; d_call: .; cdr3_aa: CASSLGVGAVEQYF; cdr3_nt: TGTGCCAGCAGCTTAGGTGTGGGCGCCGTCGAGCAGTACTTC
v_call: TRBV10-3; j_call: TRBJ2-7; clone_size: .; d_call: .; cdr3_aa: CAISEGGEQYF; cdr3_nt: TGTGCCATCAGTGAGGGGGGGGAGCAGTACTTC
v_call: TRBV30; j_call: TRBJ2-7; clone_size: .; d_call: .; cdr3_aa: CAWSLPPGKESYEQYF; cdr3_nt: TGTGCCTGGAGTCTCCCCCCCGGGAAGGAGTCCTACGAGCAGTACTTC
v_call: TRBV4-1; j_call: TRBJ1-1; clone_size: .; d_call: TRBD1; cdr3_aa: CASSLDRGSAESTEAFF; cdr3_nt: TGCGCCAGCAGCCTAGACAGGGGCTCAGCAGAGAGCACTGAAGCTTTCTTT
v_call: TRBV19; j_call: TRBJ1-3; clone_size: .; d_call: .; cdr3_aa: CASTPIRGARVGSGRNTIYF; cdr3_nt: TGTGCCAGTACCCCCATCCGGGGGGCGAGGGTAGGTTCCGGCAGAAACACCATATATTTT